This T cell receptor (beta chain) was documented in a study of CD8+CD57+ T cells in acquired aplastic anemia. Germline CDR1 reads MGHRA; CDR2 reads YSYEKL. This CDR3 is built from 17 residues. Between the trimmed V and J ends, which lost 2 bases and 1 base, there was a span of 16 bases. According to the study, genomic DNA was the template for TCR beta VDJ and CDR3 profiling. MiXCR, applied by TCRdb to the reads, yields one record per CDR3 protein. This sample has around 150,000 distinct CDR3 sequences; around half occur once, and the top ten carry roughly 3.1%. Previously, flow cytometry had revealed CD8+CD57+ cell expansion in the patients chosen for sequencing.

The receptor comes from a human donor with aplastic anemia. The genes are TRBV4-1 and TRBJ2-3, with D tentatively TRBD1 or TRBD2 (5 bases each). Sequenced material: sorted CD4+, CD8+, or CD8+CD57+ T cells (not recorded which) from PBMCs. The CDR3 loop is CASSQPRLMGGTDTQYF. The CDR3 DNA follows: TGCGCCAGCAGCCAACCCCGATTAATGGGGGGCACAGATACGCAGTATTTT.